This TCR beta chain was documented in a study of cytomegalovirus exposure and HLA in healthy donors listed by TCRdb under 2017. General notes on the study: The roughly 650 repertoires of the first cohort and the 95 to 150 validation repertoires were produced on the same platform, according to a later analysis. The study was designed to test whether signatures of past pathogen exposure could be identified by cataloging public T cell receptors. Along with the approximately 650-subject first cohort, a separate validation cohort of over a hundred different subjects was used. To predict cytomegalovirus infection status, the study combined high-throughput TCR immunosequencing, statistical association of individual TCRs with disease status, and machine learning. What the research found in general, with its limitations: Of the cluster scores, 94% were above 0 in a later analysis, which found that TCRs clustered in the first cohort also tended to co-occur in the approximately 110 validation repertoires. The classifier was reported to diagnose cytomegalovirus status with high specificity and sensitivity in both the original and validation cohorts. The study gave a list of about 150 TCR beta chains associated with cytomegalovirus. In vitro tests confirmed that a few of the cytomegalovirus-associated TCR beta chains recognize cytomegalovirus antigens. The authors suggested that the approach could potentially be generalized to other disease states and immunological phenotypes. All 110 or so repertoires were used to score co-occurrence in the validation cohort in a later analysis, because that analysis had no HLA typing for the cohort. Most TCR sequences were observed very rarely across donors, whereas some public TCRs were present in many individuals.

Separate from the approximately 690-subject first cohort, the validation cohort of about 120 subjects was the group to which the donors belonged. As to this clone: No cognate antigen has been identified for it. No base-level quality is on record; no much larger clone is a single base apart.

Trimming takes 4 bases from V and 6 bases from J, and the germline ends sit 16 bases apart. The CDR3 sequence holds 15 residues, the cysteine and phenylalanine included. The retained sequence is limited to the CDR3, 45 bases, with the frame set at the first base. The germline V gene (reference sequence) gives CDR1 as LNHDA and CDR2 as SQIVND. Library preparation employed the immunoSEQ multiplex PCR assay. Per the original workflow: A statistical classification framework was built to diagnose cytomegalovirus status from the catalog of TCR beta chain sequences. This immuneACCESS table, as held by TCRdb, lists in-frame sequences with V and J called but not all clones. Of the missing ones, under half trace to an unresolved V gene in checked studies; the others have no known cause. V and J calls and clone size are copied from that table; D and trimming were computed from the DNA. The sample table contains approximately 100,000 clones; only one count was recorded for roughly 86% of them. More than 2% of the sample is in the top ten clones.

The chain was built from TRBV19 and TRBJ2-1; a tentative D call is TRBD2 (6 bases match). The TCR sequence derives from a young woman in good health and CMV-seronegative. The sequenced sample consisted of PBMCs. The CDR3 here reads CASSTTGGYGNEQFF. The DNA sequence is given as TGTGCCAGTAGTACTACAGGAGGGTACGGCAATGAGCAGTTCTTC.